This entry features one TCR beta chain sequence. CDR3 length equals 17 residues. V was pared by 1 base and J by 0 bases, with 12 bases between. Germline V lookup: CDR1 LNHDA, CDR2 SQIVND (reference sequence). The data belong to a study of CD8 T cells in Susac syndrome. Random hexamers were used to reverse transcribe roughly 0.5 to 1 ug of RNA. The TCR beta CDR3 was amplified by immunoSEQ multiplex PCR across 54 Vbeta, 13 Jbeta. TCRdb analysed the immunoSEQ multiplex PCR reads with MiXCR anew, one entry per CDR3 protein. Here the sample spans 250,000 to 300,000 distinct CDR3 sequences, about 85% being singletons.

The origin of this receptor is a human donor with multiple sclerosis. The sequenced sample consisted of CD8+ T cells from PBMCs. V is TRBV19 and J is TRBJ1-4, with a weak D call TRBD1 (6 bases). The CDR3 DNA is TGTGCCAGTAGTATAGTCGGGAGGGGGACAACTAATGAAAAACTGTTTTTT. Translation gives CASSIVGRGTTNEKLFF. Together with reference TRBV19 and TRBJ1-4, the CDR3 gives the full variable domain: DGGITQSPKYLFRKEGQNVTLSCEQNLNHDAMYWYRQDPGQGLRLIYYSQIVNDFQKGDIAEGYSVSREKKESFPLTVTSAQKNPTAFYLCASSIVGRGTTNEKLFFGSGTQLSVL.